This T cell receptor beta chain was recorded in a study of blood T cell repertoires in COVID-19 (dated by TCRdb to 2018 to 2020). The study in broad terms: Collaborator samples came from the United States, Italy and Spain and covered acute and convalescent phases of COVID-19. Deeply sampled blood TCRbeta repertoires from subjects exposed to, actively infected with, or recovered from COVID-19 were included in the dataset. The repertoires were made available in a free public database intended to serve as a resource for research on the immune response to SARS-CoV-2. Nearly every sample came with metadata listing a de-identified subject ID, COVID-19 status, age in years and sex. The prospective study material was composed of cDNA or gDNA derived from T cells, B-cell-depleted T cells, or PBMCs. HLA class I and class II types, where available, came from metadata supplied by the sample provider rather than from assay-based typing. The samples were drawn from two sources: the first 160 participants of the ongoing ImmuneRACE study, and approximately 1,300 subjects contributed by 6 global collaborators. Results and caveats for the whole study, not just this receptor: How much clinical and demographic metadata was included differed by source and by participant, and the metadata was provided uncurated.

TCRbeta CDR3 regions were amplified from genomic DNA by means of the immunoSEQ Assay, a bias-controlled multiplex PCR. The paper's processing steps were these. The number of nucleated cells in each sample was estimated from the amplification of reference gene primers within the assay. Sequence reads were collapsed and filtered to measure the absolute abundance of every unique TCRbeta CDR3 rearrangement. For each sample, productive Simpson clonality was calculated as the square root of Simpson's diversity index over productive rearrangements. TCRdb holds this immuneACCESS table with in-frame rearrangements only. Some clones are missing; in checked studies, unresolved V genes explain under half, and the rest has no known cause. The DNA gave D and trimming, while V, J and clone size come from that table. The sample table holds tens of thousands of clones, of which 70% to 90% were seen once. The ten largest make up 2.5% to 3% of the sample.

Whole blood was collected in K2EDTA tubes by collaborating institutions according to the institutions' own protocols. For TCRbeta analysis, collaborators shipped samples in one of three forms: frozen whole blood, isolated PBMCs, or DNA extracted from either of those sample types. The CDR3 starts with the cysteine, ends with the phenylalanine, and has 15 residues. The CDR3 DNA has 45 bases and is translated from base 1. CDR1 and CDR2, looked up from the germline V gene, are SGHRS and YFSETQ. The germline V end is reduced by 4 bases and the J end by 5 bases; junction bases left unmatched: 6. In the case of this clone: Its specific antigen is unknown. The input lacks base qualities; no much larger clone sits a single base away.

Material: peripheral blood. The origin of this receptor is an elderly woman with acute or convalescent COVID-19. The chain is encoded by TRBV5-1 joined to TRBJ1-4; a stretch of 9 junction bases matches TRBD1. CDR3 sequence: CASSPGQGKNEKLFF. The nucleotide sequence is TGCGCCAGCAGCCCAGGACAGGGGAAAAATGAAAAACTGTTTTTT.